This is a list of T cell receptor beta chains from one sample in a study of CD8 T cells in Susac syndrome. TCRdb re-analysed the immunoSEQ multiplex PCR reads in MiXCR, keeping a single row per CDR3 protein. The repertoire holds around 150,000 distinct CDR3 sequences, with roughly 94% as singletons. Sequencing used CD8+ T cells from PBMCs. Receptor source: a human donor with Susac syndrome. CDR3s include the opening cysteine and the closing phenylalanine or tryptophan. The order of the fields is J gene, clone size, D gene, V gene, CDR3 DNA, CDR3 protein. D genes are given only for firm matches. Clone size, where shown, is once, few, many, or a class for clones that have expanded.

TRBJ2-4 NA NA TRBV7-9 TGTGCCAGCAGCGGAGCCGACTGGGGTGTCAAAAACATTCAGTACTTC CASSGADWGVKNIQYF
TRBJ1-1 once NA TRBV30 TGTGCCTGGAGTACCCAGGGGTACACTGAAGCTTTCTTT CAWSTQGYTEAFF
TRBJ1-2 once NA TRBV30 TGTGCCTGGAACCCCCAAGGGGTCTATGGCTACACCTTC CAWNPQGVYGYTF
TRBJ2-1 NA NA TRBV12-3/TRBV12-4 TGTGCCAGCAGTTTGGGGGCGTATGAGCAGTTCTTC CASSLGAYEQFF
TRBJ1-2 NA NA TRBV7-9 TGTGCCAGCAGCTCCGGGCCGAACGCCGTTTTGGAAGTGTATGGCTACACCTTC CASSSGPNAVLEVYGYTF
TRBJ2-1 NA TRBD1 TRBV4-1 TGCGCCAGCAGCCAAGCCGGGACAGGGGAGAACAATGAGCAGTTCTTC CASSQAGTGENNEQFF
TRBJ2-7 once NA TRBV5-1 TGCGCCAGCAGTTTTGCCGGGACAAGGGACTACGAGCAGTACTTC CASSFAGTRDYEQYF
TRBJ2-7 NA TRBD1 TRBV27 TGTGCCAGCAGTTTTTGGCAGGGGGCCGCCTACGAGCAGTACTTC CASSFWQGAAYEQYF
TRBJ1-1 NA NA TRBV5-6 TGTGCCAGCAGCTTTATCGTGAAGGCTAGCACTGAAGCTTTCTTT CASSFIVKASTEAFF
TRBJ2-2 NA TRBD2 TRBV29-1 TGCAGCGTCGGGGGACTAGCGGGATCGGGGGCCGGGGAGCTGTTTTTT CSVGGLAGSGAGELFF
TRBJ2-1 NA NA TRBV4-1 TGCGCCAGCAGCCAAGTTCGTGCAGGGTCGAAAGAGCAGTTCTTC CASSQVRAGSKEQFF
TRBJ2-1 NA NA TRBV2 TGTGCCAGCAGTTGGACAGATTACAATGAGCAGTTCTTC CASSWTDYNEQFF
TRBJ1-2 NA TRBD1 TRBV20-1 TGCAGTGCTAGAGTTGGGACAGGGGGGTACCACTATGGCTACACCTTC CSARVGTGGYHYGYTF
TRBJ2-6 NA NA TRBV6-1 TGTGCCAGCAGGTCCCTCAACCCAGACACAAGCTCTGGGGCCAACGTCCTGACTTTC CASRSLNPDTSSGANVLTF
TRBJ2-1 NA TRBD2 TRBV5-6 TGTGCCAGCAGCAACGGACTAGGTGAGCAGTTCTTC CASSNGLGEQFF
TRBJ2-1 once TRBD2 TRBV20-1 TGCAGTGCTAGGGGGGGGAGGAATGAGCAGTTCTTC CSARGGRNEQFF
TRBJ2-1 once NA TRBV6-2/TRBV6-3 TGTGCCAGCAGCCTTGAAGGGCCTATCTCCTACAATGAGCAGTTCTTC CASSLEGPISYNEQFF
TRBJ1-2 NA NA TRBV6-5 TGTGCCAGCAGTTTACTAAACACCGAGATCCCGTCTAGCTATGGCTACACCTTC CASSLLNTEIPSSYGYTF
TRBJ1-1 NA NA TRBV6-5 TGTGCCAGCAGCGACAGGCCGCCAGAGAACACTGAAGCTTTCTTT CASSDRPPENTEAFF
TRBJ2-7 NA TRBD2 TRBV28 TGTGCCAGCGTAGCGGGAGCAACCTACGAGCAGTACTTC CASVAGATYEQYF
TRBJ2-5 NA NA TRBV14 TGTGCCAGCAGCCCTCAACTGGGGGTAGCTGGTCAGGAGACCCAGTACTTC CASSPQLGVAGQETQYF
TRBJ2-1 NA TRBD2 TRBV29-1 TGCAGCGTTGGGATGGCGGGAGTGTTAAACAATGAGCAGTTCTTC CSVGMAGVLNNEQFF
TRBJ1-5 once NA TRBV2 TGTGCCAGCAGTATACCGGGGACCGCAAATCAGCCCCAGCATTTT CASSIPGTANQPQHF
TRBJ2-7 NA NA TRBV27 TGTGCCAGCAGTTTATCAACGGATGACTACGAGCAGTACTTC CASSLSTDDYEQYF
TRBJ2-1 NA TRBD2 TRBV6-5 TGTGCCAGCAGTTCCTCATTAGGGGAGGGACGGAATGAGCAGTTCTTC CASSSSLGEGRNEQFF
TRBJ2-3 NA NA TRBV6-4 TGTGCCAGCAGTGAGGTTGGCAGCACAGATACGCAGTATTTT CASSEVGSTDTQYF
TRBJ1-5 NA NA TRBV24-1 TGTGCCACCAGTGATTCCCCCGCAGGGGCCCCTTATAGCAATCAGCCCCAGCATTTT CATSDSPAGAPYSNQPQHF
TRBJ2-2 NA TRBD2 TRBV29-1 TGCAGCGTTGATTGGGGGAGGGCCGGGGAGCTGTTTTTT CSVDWGRAGELFF
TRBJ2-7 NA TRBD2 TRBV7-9 TGTGCCAGCAGCTTAGGAGGCGGGAGGGAGTACGAGCAGTACTTC CASSLGGGREYEQYF
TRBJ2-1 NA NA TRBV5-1 TGCGCCAGCAGCAGAGGGACCTACAATGAGCAGTTCTTC CASSRGTYNEQFF
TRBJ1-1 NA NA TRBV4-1 TGCGCCAGCGGCAGGGGCACTGAAGCTTTCTTT CASGRGTEAFF
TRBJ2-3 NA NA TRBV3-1 TGTGCCAGCAGCCAAGAAGAGAATACGCAGTATTTT CASSQEENTQYF
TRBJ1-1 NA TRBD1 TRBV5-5 TGTGCCAGCGCTTCGACAGGGGGCTACACTGAAGCTTTCTTT CASASTGGYTEAFF
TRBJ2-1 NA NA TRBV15 TGTGCCACCAGCAGAAGTGACAACTACAATGAGCAGTTCTTC CATSRSDNYNEQFF
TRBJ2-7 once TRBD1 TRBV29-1 TGCAGCTCCCGGGACAGGGACTCCTACGAGCAGTACTTC CSSRDRDSYEQYF
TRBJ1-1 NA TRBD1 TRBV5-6 TGTGCCAGCAGCTTGGCGTGGGGACAGGGGAACACTGAAGCTTTCTTT CASSLAWGQGNTEAFF
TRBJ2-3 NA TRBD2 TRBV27 TGTGCCAGCAGGGGGACTAGCGGGAGCAAAGATACGCAGTATTTT CASRGTSGSKDTQYF
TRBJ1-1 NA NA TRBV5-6 TGTGCCAGCAGCCCACCCAGGGTTGTAAAGACTGAAGCTTTCTTT CASSPPRVVKTEAFF
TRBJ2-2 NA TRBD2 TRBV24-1 TGTGCCACCAGTGATAAACTAGCGGGGGGACCCGGGGAGCTGTTTTTT CATSDKLAGGPGELFF
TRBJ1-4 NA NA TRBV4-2 TGTGCCAGCAGCCAAGAGCCTCCGGCAACTAATGAAAAACTGTTTTTT CASSQEPPATNEKLFF
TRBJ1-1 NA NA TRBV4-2 TGTGCCAGCAGCCATTACAGGATTTGGAACACTGAAGCTTTCTTT CASSHYRIWNTEAFF
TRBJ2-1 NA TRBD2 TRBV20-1 TGCAGTGCTGTCCCGCGGGAGGCGCTGATTTACAATGAGCAGTTCTTC CSAVPREALIYNEQFF
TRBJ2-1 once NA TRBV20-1 TGCAGTGCTAGGGGTCCGGCCTACAATGAGCAGTTCTTC CSARGPAYNEQFF
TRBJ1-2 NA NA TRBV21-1 TGTGCCAGCAGCGAAGTTACGGACAGTAACTATGGCTACACCTTC CASSEVTDSNYGYTF